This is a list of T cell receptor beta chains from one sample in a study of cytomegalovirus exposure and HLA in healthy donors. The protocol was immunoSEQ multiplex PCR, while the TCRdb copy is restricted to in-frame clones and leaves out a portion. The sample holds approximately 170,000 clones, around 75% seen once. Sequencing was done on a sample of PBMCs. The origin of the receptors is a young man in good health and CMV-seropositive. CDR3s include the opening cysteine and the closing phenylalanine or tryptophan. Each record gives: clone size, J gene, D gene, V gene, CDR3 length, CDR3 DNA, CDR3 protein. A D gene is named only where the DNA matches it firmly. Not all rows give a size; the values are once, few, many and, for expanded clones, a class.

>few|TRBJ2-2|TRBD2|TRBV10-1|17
TGCGCCAGCAGTGAGCAACTAGCGGGAGGTGGTGCCGGGGAGCTGTTTTTT
CASSEQLAGGGAGELFF
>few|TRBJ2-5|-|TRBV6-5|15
TGTGCCAGCACCCAAGGAGGTCAGAGGTCGGAGACCCAGTACTTC
CASTQGGQRSETQYF
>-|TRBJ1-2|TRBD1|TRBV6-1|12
TGTGCCAGCAGATTGACAGGGGGAGGCGTCGCCTTC
CASRLTGGGVAF
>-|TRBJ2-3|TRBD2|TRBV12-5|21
TGTGCTAGTGGTCAGACCTCAAGTCTCCGTGGACTAGCGGGGAGCACAGATACGCAGTATTTT
CASGQTSSLRGLAGSTDTQYF
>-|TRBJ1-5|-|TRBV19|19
TGTGCCAGTAGTATAGATCACGGAGGAGGGTCGATGAGCAATCAGCCCCAGCATTTT
CASSIDHGGGSMSNQPQHF
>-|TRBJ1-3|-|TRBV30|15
TGTGCCTGGAGTGTGACGGGGAGCTCTGGAAACACCATATATTTT
CAWSVTGSSGNTIYF
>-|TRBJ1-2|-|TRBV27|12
TGTGCCAGCAGTCGTTTGCGTGGACTCGTATCCTTC
CASSRLRGLVSF
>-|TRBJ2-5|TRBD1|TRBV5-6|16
TGTGCCAGCAGCGCTATGGACAGGGGGACTGGGGAGACCCAGTACTTC
CASSAMDRGTGETQYF
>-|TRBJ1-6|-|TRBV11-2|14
TGTGCCAGCAGCCTCACAGGGAACAATTCACCCCTCCACTTT
CASSLTGNNSPLHF
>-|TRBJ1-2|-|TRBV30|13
TGTGCCTGGAGTCCACAGAACAATTATGGCTACACCTTC
CAWSPQNNYGYTF
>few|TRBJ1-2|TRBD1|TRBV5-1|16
TGCGCCAGCAGCCAATCTCCGGGACAGGGCCCCTATGGCTACACCTTC
CASSQSPGQGPYGYTF
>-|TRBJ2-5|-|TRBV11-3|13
TGTGCCAGCAGCCCCCGTTCAGGGGAGACCCAGTACTTC
CASSPRSGETQYF
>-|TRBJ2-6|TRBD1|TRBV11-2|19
TGTGCCAGCAGCTCACAGACAGGGGGAGCAGTCTCTGGGGCCAACGTCCTGACTTTC
CASSSQTGGAVSGANVLTF
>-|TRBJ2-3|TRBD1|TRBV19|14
TGTGCCAGTAGCACAGGGGGCTTCACAGATACGCAGTATTTT
CASSTGGFTDTQYF
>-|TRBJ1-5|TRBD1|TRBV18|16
TGTGCCAGCTCACACCGGGACAGGGGGCGAGGTCAGCCCCAGCATTTT
CASSHRDRGRGQPQHF
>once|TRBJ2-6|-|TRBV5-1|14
TGCGCCAGCAGCCCTTCCTTGGGGGCCAACGTCCTGACTTTC
CASSPSLGANVLTF
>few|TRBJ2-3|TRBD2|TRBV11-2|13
TGTGCCAGCAGCCCACGATCGGGAGGCTGGCAGTATTTT
CASSPRSGGWQYF
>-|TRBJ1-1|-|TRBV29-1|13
TGCAGCGTTGGGAACGGCGGAGGGACTGAAGCTTTCTTT
CSVGNGGGTEAFF
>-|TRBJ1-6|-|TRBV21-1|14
TGTGCCAGCAGCAACCGGGAAGGCAATTCACCCCTCCACTTT
CASSNREGNSPLHF
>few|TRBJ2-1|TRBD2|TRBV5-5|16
TGTGCCAGCAGCCCTCCGGGACTAGCGGATTACAATGAGCAGTTCTTC
CASSPPGLADYNEQFF
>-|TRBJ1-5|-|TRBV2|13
TGTGCCAGCAGGGTTACAGGGAATCAGCCCCAGCATTTT
CASRVTGNQPQHF
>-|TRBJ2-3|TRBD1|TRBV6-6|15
TGTGCCAGCAGCCGAACGACAGGGTCTACAGATACGCAGTATTTT
CASSRTTGSTDTQYF
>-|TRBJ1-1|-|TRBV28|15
TGTGCCAGCAGCAAATTTGGACTGCTAAACACTGAAGCTTTCTTT
CASSKFGLLNTEAFF
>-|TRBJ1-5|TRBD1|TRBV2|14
TGTGCCAGCAGTAGGACAGGGAGCAATCAGCCCCAGCATTTT
CASSRTGSNQPQHF
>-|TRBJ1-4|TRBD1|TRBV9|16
TGTGCCAGCAGCGTGACAGGGGATCCAACTAATGAAAAACTGTTTTTT
CASSVTGDPTNEKLFF
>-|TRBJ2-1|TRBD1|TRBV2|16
TGTGCCAGCAGGGGGGGGACAGGGGATTTCAGCAATGAGCAGTTCTTC
CASRGGTGDFSNEQFF
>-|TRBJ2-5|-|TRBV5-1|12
TGCGCCAGCAGCTCGGGACTCGAGACCCAGTACTTC
CASSSGLETQYF